These 26 T cell receptor beta chains share one sample of origin, sequenced in a study of T cell responses to AZD1222 COVID-19 vaccine. Clones were sequenced by immunoSEQ multiplex PCR, and TCRdb holds only the in-frame ones, with some missing. The sample lists 150,000 or so clones, around 92% seen once, with around 3.5% in the top ten. The starting material was peripheral blood, obtained 28 days after the second AZD1222 dose. The receptor set was obtained from an adult who received the AZD1222 COVID-19 vaccine.

The chain is built from TRBV4-1 and TRBJ1-6; D not resolved. Deletions cut 1 base from V and 13 bases from J, with 8 bases between. This CDR3 contains 12 residues. Germline V gene sequence: CDR1 MGHRA, CDR2 YSYEKL. CDR3: CASSQVLSPLHF. CDR3 nucleotides: TGCGCCAGCAGCCAAGTCCTTTCCCCCCTCCACTTT.

CDR3 loop: CASSLPYGNEQFF. In nucleotides, the CDR3 is TGTGCCAGCAGCCTACCGTACGGCAATGAGCAGTTCTTC. The chain uses TRBV6-2 or TRBV6-3 and TRBJ2-1; unclear D gene. CDR1 and CDR2 (germline): MNHEY, SVGEGT. The V end lost 6 bases, the J end lost 6 bases, and 12 bases lay between the germline ends. The CDR3 spans 13 residues.

The chain has TRBV18 and TRBJ2-3; D possibly corresponds to TRBD2 (5 bases). Trimming removed 6 bases from V and 2 bases from J, with 9 bases in between. Germline CDR1 reads KGHSH; CDR2 reads LQKENI. The CDR3 spans 13 residues. The CDR3 DNA follows: TGTGCCAGCTCGGAGGTAGCCACAGATACGCAGTATTTT. Amino acid sequence: CASSEVATDTQYF.

For this clone: The same CDR3 also results from other DNA sequences found in this sample. This CDR3 reads CASSIGQMNTEAFF. The CDR3, as DNA: TGTGCCAGTAGTATTGGGCAGATGAACACTGAAGCTTTCTTT. V gene TRBV19 combines with J gene TRBJ1-1; D gene uncertain. CDR3 length: 14 amino acids. Germline loops: CDR1 LNHDA, CDR2 SQIVND (reference sequence). Trimming removed 3 bases at V and 0 bases at J, with 8 bases between.

This sequence joins TRBV2 and TRBJ1-2, with 9 bases identical to TRBD1. Germline CDR1 is SNHLY and CDR2 is FYNNEI. V shed 7 bases, J shed 4 bases, and the junction held 7 bases outside the gene matches. The length of the CDR3 is 14 residues. The CDR3 DNA reads TGTGCCAGCACCGGACAGGGGATAGGCTATGGCTACACCTTC. Its protein product is CASTGQGIGYGYTF. The full variable domain, completed using reference TRBV2 and TRBJ1-2, is EPEVTQTPSHQVTQMGQEVILRCVPISNHLYFYWYRQILGQKVEFLVSFYNNEISEKSEIFDDQFSVERPDGSNFTLKIRSTKLEDSAMYFCASTGQGIGYGYTFGSGTRLTVV.

DNA for the CDR3: TGTGCCAGCTCACCACCCGGGGGGCGTCTCTATGGCTACACCTTC. This encodes CASSPPGGRLYGYTF. J is TRBJ1-2 and V is TRBV18; TRBD1 is a possible D gene (6 bases). This CDR3 contains 15 residues. Germline CDR1 reads KGHSH; CDR2 reads LQKENI. The V gene lost 0 bases and the J gene lost 4 bases, with 12 bases spanning the gap.

This sequence joins TRBV7-3 and TRBJ2-2, with D unresolved. This CDR3 comprises 14 residues. Germline CDR1 and CDR2: SGHTA and FQGTGA. Trimming cost V 7 bases and J 1 base, with 10 bases left between them. The CDR3 loop is CASTLDGNTGELFF. The CDR3 nucleotides are TGTGCCAGCACCCTGGACGGGAACACCGGGGAGCTGTTTTTT.

The chain joins TRBV11-2 to TRBJ2-1, with 10 bases aligning to TRBD2. The V segment lost 1 base and the J segment 10 bases; nucleotides outside the gene matches: 10. The CDR3 is 16 residues long. Looked up from germline, CDR1 is SGHAT and CDR2 is FQNNGV. CDR3 region: CASSLGVSGRAEEQFF. CDR3 in DNA: TGTGCCAGCAGCTTAGGAGTGAGCGGGAGGGCCGAAGAGCAGTTCTTC.

The chain's CDR3 is CASSIEWGYEQYF. CDR3 nucleotide sequence: TGTGCCAGTAGTATTGAGTGGGGATACGAGCAGTACTTC. The chain employs TRBV19 and TRBJ2-7; D unclear. Looked up from germline, CDR1 is LNHDA and CDR2 is SQIVND (reference sequence). The CDR3 length is 13 residues. V lost 3 bases and J 4 bases, leaving 10 bases between the germline ends.

The chain employs TRBV28 and TRBJ2-1; D gene ambiguous. Germline V gene lookup returns CDR1 MDHEN and CDR2 SYDVKM. V was pared by 4 bases and J by 1 base, with 11 bases between. This CDR3 is built from 15 residues. The CDR3 sequence: CASSSTLRSYNEQFF. The CDR3 nucleotides read TGTGCCAGCAGTTCCACTTTGAGGTCCTACAATGAGCAGTTCTTC.

The genes are TRBV6-1 and TRBJ2-1; tentative D call: TRBD1 (5 bases). This CDR3 is built from 14 residues. Germline loops: CDR1 MNHNS, CDR2 SASEGT. Trimming took off 2 bases at V and 6 bases at J, with 11 bases between the two ends. The CDR3 region is CASSEWGATNEQFF. DNA for the CDR3: TGTGCCAGCAGTGAATGGGGCGCCACCAATGAGCAGTTCTTC.

The chain recombines TRBV7-8 with TRBJ2-2, with D perhaps TRBD2 (5 bases). Looked up from germline, CDR1 is SGHVS and CDR2 is FQNEAQ. The CDR3 has 17 amino acids. V lost 1 base, J lost 4 bases, and 16 bases lay in between. Written as DNA, the CDR3 is TGTGCCAGCAGCTTAGTAAACGGGATTTCGTCCACCGGGGAGCTGTTTTTT. It encodes CASSLVNGISSTGELFF. The whole variable domain, filled in from reference TRBV7-8 and TRBJ2-2, reads GAGVSQSPRYKVAKRGQDVALRCDPISGHVSLFWYQQALGQGPEFLTYFQNEAQLDKSGLPSDRFFAERPEGSVSTLKIQRTQQEDSAVYLCASSLVNGISSTGELFFGEGSRLTVL.

This clone came up once. One end of the junction varies from germline; a read error may be responsible. This chain links TRBV2 with TRBJ1-1; D ambiguous. CDR3 length equals 14 residues. Germline V lookup: CDR1 SNHLY, CDR2 FYNNEI. CDR3 loop: CASMYRAQGTEAFF. As DNA, the CDR3 is TGCGCCAGCATGTATAGGGCCCAAGGGACTGAAGCTTTCTTT. Using reference TRBV2 and TRBJ1-1 for the parts outside the CDR3, the full variable domain is EPEVTQTPSHQVTQMGQEVILRCVPISNHLYFYWYRQILGQKVEFLVSFYNNEISEKSEIFDDQFSVERPDGSNFTLKIRSTKLEDSAMYFCASMYRAQGTEAFFGQGTRLTVV.

This clone was observed a few times. The chain recombines TRBV7-9 with TRBJ2-7; D possibly corresponds to TRBD2 (6 bases). With 11 bases removed from V and 0 bases from J, the gap between germline ends came to 11 bases. CDR3 length equals 12 residues. CDR1 is SEHNR and CDR2 is FQNEAQ in the germline V gene (reference sequence). The CDR3 coding sequence is TGTGCCGAGGGGCGGGACTCCTACGAGCAGTACTTC. Its protein product is CAEGRDSYEQYF.

The CDR3 sequence: CASSRPGQGNEKLFF. Here the CDR3 DNA reads TGTGCCAGCAGCCGTCCGGGACAGGGAAATGAAAAACTGTTTTTT. The rearrangement joins TRBV5-5 to TRBJ1-4; 9 nucleotides align to TRBD1. Germline CDR1 is SGHKS and CDR2 is YYEKEE (reference sequence). The CDR3 is 15 amino acids. With 4 bases clipped from V and 5 bases from J, the junction kept 6 bases outside the gene matches.

The rearrangement uses TRBV10-3 and TRBJ1-6; TRBD1 matches at 8 bases. This CDR3 is 15 amino acids long. Germline V CDR1 and CDR2: ENHRY, SYGVKD. Trimming cost V 2 bases and J 10 bases; bases outside gene matches: 7. CDR3 sequence (DNA): TGTGCCATCAGTGAGAGAGGACAGGGATTCTCACCCCTCCACTTT. Protein product: CAISERGQGFSPLHF.

The V gene is TRBV12-3 or TRBV12-4, the J gene TRBJ2-7; D perhaps matches TRBD1 (6 bases). V was shortened by 5 bases and J by 3 bases, with 11 bases between the two germline ends. The CDR3 spans 13 residues. Here the CDR3 reads CASSRQANYEQYF. The CDR3, as DNA: TGTGCCAGCAGTCGACAGGCTAACTACGAGCAGTACTTC.

J is TRBJ2-2 and V is TRBV3-1 (or the pseudogene TRBV3-2); perhaps TRBD2 as D (6 bases). The CDR3 runs to 18 residues. Germline V gene lookup returns CDR1 LGHDT and CDR2 YNNKEL (reference sequence). Trimming took off 0 bases at V and 5 bases at J, with 19 bases between the two ends. CDR3: CASSQDGGGAGLTGELFF. CDR3 DNA: TGTGCCAGCAGCCAAGACGGAGGAGGGGCTGGTCTAACCGGGGAGCTGTTTTTT.

This chain uses TRBV7-9 with TRBJ2-2; 11 bases agree with TRBD2. Trimming removed 1 base from V and 8 bases from J; junction bases left unmatched: 6. Germline V gene data show CDR1 as SEHNR and CDR2 as FQNEAQ (reference sequence). The CDR3 length is 16 residues. CDR3 loop: CASSLGGTSGGGELFF. The CDR3 bases are TGTGCCAGCAGCTTAGGTGGGACTAGCGGTGGAGGGGAGCTGTTTTTT.

The rearrangement uses TRBV19 and TRBJ1-6, with a possible D match to TRBD1 (5 bases). Germline V gene sequence: CDR1 LNHDA, CDR2 SQIVND (reference sequence). This CDR3 comprises 14 residues. Trimming cost V 5 bases and J 8 bases, with 13 bases left between them. CDR3 sequence (DNA): TGTGCCAGTAGTCTGCAGGGTTTTGATTCACCCCTCCACTTT. This encodes CASSLQGFDSPLHF.

The chain uses TRBV9 and TRBJ2-2; no firm D call. This CDR3 spans 16 amino acids. The germline CDR1 and CDR2 sequences are SGDLS and YYNGEE. V was shortened by 4 bases and J by 3 bases, with 16 bases between the two germline ends. The CDR3, as DNA: TGTGCCAGCAGCCCCGCTCCAACTCGCGACACCGGGGAGCTGTTTTTT. This sequence encodes CASSPAPTRDTGELFF.

The V and J genes are TRBV6-2 or TRBV6-3 and TRBJ1-4; D may be TRBD1 (5 bases). The CDR3 spans 17 residues. The germline V gene encodes CDR1 MNHEY and CDR2 SVGEGT. The V gene lost 2 bases and the J gene lost 8 bases, with 21 bases spanning the gap. The CDR3 DNA reads TGTGCCAGCAGTTACGGGGTGGTTGAGGGGTCCTTCGAAAAACTGTTTTTT. Amino acid sequence: CASSYGVVEGSFEKLFF.

V usage is TRBV5-4 and J usage is TRBJ1-1; 8 bases are a match to TRBD1. Germline assignment: CDR1 SGHNT and CDR2 YYREEE (reference sequence). The CDR3 covers 15 residues. V shed 2 bases and J 4 bases; nucleotides not matched to a gene: 7. The CDR3 here is CASSFAGGIGTEAFF. CDR3 nucleotides: TGTGCCAGCAGCTTTGCAGGGGGCATCGGCACTGAAGCTTTCTTT.

J is TRBJ2-7 and V is TRBV18; 10 positions agree with TRBD1. V was pared by 4 bases and J by 3 bases, with 6 bases of the junction left unmatched. Germline V CDR1 and CDR2: KGHSH, LQKENI. The CDR3 loop spans 15 amino acids. The CDR3 reads CASSLGQGGSYEQYF. DNA for the CDR3: TGTGCCAGCTCACTCGGACAGGGGGGGAGCTACGAGCAGTACTTC. The full variable domain, completed using reference TRBV18 and TRBJ2-7, is NAGVMQNPRHLVRRRGQEARLRCSPMKGHSHVYWYRQLPEEGLKFMVYLQKENIIDESGMPKERFSAEFPKEGPSILRIQQVVRGDSAAYFCASSLGQGGSYEQYFGPGTRLTVT.

CDR3 nucleotide sequence: TGTGCCAGCAGCTTATCGGGACAGGGGGCCAAAAACATTCAGTACTTC. This sequence encodes CASSLSGQGAKNIQYF. The rearrangement joins TRBV7-9 to TRBJ2-4, with 10 bases aligning to TRBD1. The CDR3 contains 16 residues. The ends lost 2 bases at V and 1 base at J; junction bases unmatched: 2. The germline CDR1 and CDR2 sequences are SEHNR and FQNEAQ (reference sequence).

This chain joins TRBV6-6 and TRBJ2-1; 11 bases map to TRBD1. Germline loops: CDR1 MNHNY, CDR2 SVGAGI (reference sequence). Trimming took 8 bases from V and 3 from J; bases not matched to a gene: 3. The CDR3 contains 14 residues. The CDR3 spells CASYGTGGYNEQFF. In DNA form, the CDR3 reads TGTGCCAGCTACGGGACAGGGGGCTACAATGAGCAGTTCTTC.